A single sample is the source of the 6 T cell receptor beta chains below, sequenced in a study of shared clonotypes between healthy human individuals. TCRdb's table, derived via immunoSEQ multiplex PCR, lists solely in-frame clones and lacks some. Among about 2.3 million clones listed, about nine tenths were seen once. The specimen sequenced was naive CD4+ T cells from PBMCs. Stated subset: CD45RA+ positively selected. Receptors were obtained from a man aged 18 to 30 in good health. Some clones in this sample may be carry-over from other donors' samples.

This chain uses TRBV7-9 with TRBJ2-2; no reliable D call. V shed 0 bases and J shed 5 bases, with 4 bases lying between them. The germline V gene encodes CDR1 SEHNR and CDR2 FQNEAQ (reference sequence). This CDR3 region has 13 residues. DNA of the CDR3: TGTGCCAGCAGCTTAGCTTTTACCGGGGAGCTGTTTTTT. Translating gives CASSLAFTGELFF. The whole variable domain, filled in from reference TRBV7-9 and TRBJ2-2, reads DTGVSQNPRHKITKRGQNVTFRCDPISEHNRLYWYRQTLGQGPEFLTYFQNEAQLEKSRLLSDRFSAERPKGSFSTLEIQRTEQGDSAMYLCASSLAFTGELFFGEGSRLTVL.

Remarks on this clone: The same CDR3 can be traced to other DNA sequences in this sample. The chain combines TRBV9 with TRBJ2-5; 14 nucleotides match TRBD2. The CDR3 sequence is 15 residues long. Germline CDR1 and CDR2: SGDLS and YYNGEE. V gave up 2 bases and J gave up 3 bases; unmatched junction bases: 0. CDR3 in DNA: TGTGCCAGCAGCGTGGGACTAGCGGGAGAAGAGACCCAGTACTTC. Translation gives CASSVGLAGEETQYF. Variable domain in full (rest from reference TRBV9 and TRBJ2-5): DSGVTQTPKHLITATGQRVTLRCSPRSGDLSVYWYQQSLDQGLQFLIQYYNGEERAKGNILERFSAQQFPDLHSELNLSSLELGDSALYFCASSVGLAGEETQYFGPGTRLLVL.

In regard to this clone: Distinct nucleotide sequences in the sample also encode this CDR3. The V gene is TRBV5-4, the J gene TRBJ2-3, with 10 bases matching TRBD2. Looked up from germline, CDR1 is SGHNT and CDR2 is YYREEE (reference sequence). The CDR3 is 16 residues long. Losses at the gene ends were 0 bases for V and 4 bases for J; bases not matched to a gene: 5. CDR3 region: CASSLGLAGGADTQYF. CDR3 nucleotide sequence: TGTGCCAGCAGCTTGGGACTAGCGGGCGGTGCAGATACGCAGTATTTT.

J is TRBJ2-3 and V is TRBV6-1, with 12 nucleotides matching TRBD2. This CDR3 spans 18 amino acids. After removal of 4 bases from V and 1 base from J, the junction contained 9 bases not matched to a gene. CDR1 MNHNS and CDR2 SASEGT come from the germline V gene. The CDR3 DNA is TGTGCCAGCAGTGGACTATTGCCTAGCGGGAGGGGCACAGATACGCAGTATTTT. As protein: CASSGLLPSGRGTDTQYF.

The chain links TRBV28 to TRBJ1-2; TRBD1 might be the D (5 bases). V was cut by 3 bases and J by 0 bases, with 14 bases left in between. Germline assignment: CDR1 MDHEN and CDR2 SYDVKM. This CDR3 comprises 16 residues. Here the CDR3 DNA reads TGTGCCAGCAGTTTTTCCGGGACGGAAGCTAACTATGGCTACACCTTC. This translates into CASSFSGTEANYGYTF.

This clone occurred once. The chain uses TRBV7-2 and TRBJ2-7, with 9 positions matching TRBD2. The CDR3 runs 17 residues. Germline-derived CDR1 and CDR2 are SGHTA and FQGNSA. Unmatched junction bases numbered 11, after V lost 1 base and J lost 4 bases. CDR3 in DNA: TGTGCCAGCAGCTTAGTAGGGACTAGCTTCTTTGGGTACGAGCAGTACTTC. Translation: CASSLVGTSFFGYEQYF.